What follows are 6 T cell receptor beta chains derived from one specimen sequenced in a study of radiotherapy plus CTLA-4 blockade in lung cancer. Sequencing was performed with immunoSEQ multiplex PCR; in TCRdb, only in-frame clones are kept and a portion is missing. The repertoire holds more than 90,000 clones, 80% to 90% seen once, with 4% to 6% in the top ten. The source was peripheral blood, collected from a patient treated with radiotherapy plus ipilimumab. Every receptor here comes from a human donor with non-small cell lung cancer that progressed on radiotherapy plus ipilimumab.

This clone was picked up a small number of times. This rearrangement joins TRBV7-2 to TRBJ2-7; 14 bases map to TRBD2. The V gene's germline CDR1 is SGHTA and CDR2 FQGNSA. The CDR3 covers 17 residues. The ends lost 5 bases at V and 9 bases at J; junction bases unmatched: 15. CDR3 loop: CASSQGTSGSGRAGQYF. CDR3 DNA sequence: TGTGCCAGCAGCCAGGGGACTAGCGGGAGCGGCCGGGCGGGGCAGTACTTC. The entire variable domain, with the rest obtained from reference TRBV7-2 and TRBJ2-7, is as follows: GAGVSQSPSNKVTEKGKDVELRCDPISGHTALYWYRQSLGQGLEFLIYFQGNSAPDKSGLPSDRFSAERTGGSVSTLTIQRTQQEDSAVYLCASSQGTSGSGRAGQYFGPGTRLTVT.

The chain's CDR3 is CSVRFLEREVNNEQFF. Written as DNA, the CDR3 is TGCAGCGTTAGATTCCTCGAGCGGGAGGTTAACAATGAGCAGTTCTTC. The rearrangement uses TRBV29-1 and TRBJ2-1; TRBD2 matches 9 bases. Germline-derived CDR1 and CDR2 are SQVTM and ANQGSEA. The CDR3 length is 16 residues. The trim removed 5 bases at V and 5 bases at J, leaving 13 bases unmatched.

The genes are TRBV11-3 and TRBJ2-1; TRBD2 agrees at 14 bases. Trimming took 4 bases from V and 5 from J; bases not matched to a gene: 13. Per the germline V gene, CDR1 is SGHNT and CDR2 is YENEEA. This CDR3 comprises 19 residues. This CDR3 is CASSSPTLGTSGSDNEQFF. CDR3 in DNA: TGTGCCAGCAGCTCTCCTACACTTGGGACTAGCGGGAGTGACAATGAGCAGTTCTTC.

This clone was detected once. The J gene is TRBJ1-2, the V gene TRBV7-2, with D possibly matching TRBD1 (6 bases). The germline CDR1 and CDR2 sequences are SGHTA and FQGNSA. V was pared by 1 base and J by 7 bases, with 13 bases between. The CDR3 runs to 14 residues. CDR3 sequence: CASSLVGDNGGYTF. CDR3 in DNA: TGTGCCAGCAGCTTAGTGGGGGACAATGGTGGCTACACCTTC.

CDR3 nucleotide sequence: TGTGCCAGCATCGACCTAGCGGACGAGCAGTACTTC. Translating it yields CASIDLADEQYF. The rearrangement links TRBV6-5 to TRBJ2-7; 7 positions match TRBD2. Germline CDR1 and CDR2: MNHEY and SVGAGI. CDR3 length: 12 residues. V was pared by 7 bases and J by 5 bases, with 5 bases of the junction left unmatched.

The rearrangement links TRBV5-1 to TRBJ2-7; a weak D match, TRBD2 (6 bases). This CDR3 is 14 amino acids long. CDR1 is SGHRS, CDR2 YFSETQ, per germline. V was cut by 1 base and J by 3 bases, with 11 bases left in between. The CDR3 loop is CASSLLGSGYEQYF. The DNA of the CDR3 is TGCGCCAGCAGCTTGTTGGGTAGCGGCTACGAGCAGTACTTC.